Listed here is a single T cell receptor beta chain. Its antigen is unknown. Between the trimmed V and J ends, which lost 0 bases and 6 bases, there was a span of 9 bases. In germline, CDR1 is SGHVS, CDR2 FNYEAQ. The CDR3 extends over 15 amino acids. The record originates from a study of siplizumab effects on memory and regulatory T cells. General study results and limits: Naive T cells, seemingly more diverse than memory cells, seemed major alloresponse contributors. A significant reduction in alloreactive sequences traceable to unstimulated CD4+ memory cells was produced by siplizumab.

Using immunoSEQ multiplex PCR, the repertoire was profiled, and TCRdb retains in-frame clones only, with some absent. This table has around 95,000 clones, 75% to 95% appearing once. Sequencing was carried out using CD4+ T cells sorted from blood. J is TRBJ1-6 and V is TRBV7-6; tentative D call: TRBD1 (5 bases). This receptor was identified in a human donor in good health. Written as DNA, the CDR3 is TGTGCCAGCAGCTTAGCCCCACAGGTTAATTCACCCCTCCACTTT. Its translation is CASSLAPQVNSPLHF.